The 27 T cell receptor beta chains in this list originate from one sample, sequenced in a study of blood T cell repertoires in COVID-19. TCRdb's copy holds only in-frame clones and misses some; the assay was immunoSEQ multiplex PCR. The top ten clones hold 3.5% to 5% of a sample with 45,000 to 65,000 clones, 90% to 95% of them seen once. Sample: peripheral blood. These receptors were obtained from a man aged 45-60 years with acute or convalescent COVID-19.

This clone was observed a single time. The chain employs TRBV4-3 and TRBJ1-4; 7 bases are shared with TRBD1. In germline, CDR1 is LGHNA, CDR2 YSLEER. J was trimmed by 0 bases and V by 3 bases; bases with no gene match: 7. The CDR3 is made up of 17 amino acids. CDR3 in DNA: TGCGCCAGCAGCCAGTACTCGGGACAGTCAACTAATGAAAAACTGTTTTTT. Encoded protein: CASSQYSGQSTNEKLFF.

In DNA form, the CDR3 reads TGTGCCAGTAGTAGTAGTAATGGGGCCAACGTCCTGACTTTC. Amino acids: CASSSSNGANVLTF. V gene TRBV19 combines with J gene TRBJ2-6; D unresolved. Germline V gene lookup returns CDR1 LNHDA and CDR2 SQIVND (reference sequence). The germline V and J ends were trimmed by 4 bases and 3 bases, with 7 bases remaining between them. CDR3 length: 14 amino acids.

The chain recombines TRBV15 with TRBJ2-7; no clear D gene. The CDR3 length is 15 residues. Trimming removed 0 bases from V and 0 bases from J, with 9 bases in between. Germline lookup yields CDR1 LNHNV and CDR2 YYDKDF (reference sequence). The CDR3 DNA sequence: TGTGCCACCAGCAGAGATCCTAGAAGCTCCTACGAGCAGTACTTC. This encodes CATSRDPRSSYEQYF.

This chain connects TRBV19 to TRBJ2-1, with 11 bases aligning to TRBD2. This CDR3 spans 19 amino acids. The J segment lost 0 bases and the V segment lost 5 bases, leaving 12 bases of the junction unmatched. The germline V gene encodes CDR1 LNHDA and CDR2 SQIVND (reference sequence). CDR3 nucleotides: TGTGCCAGTAGTGGGTCCCTCCGACTAGCGGGGCGCTCCTACAATGAGCAGTTCTTC. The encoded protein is CASSGSLRLAGRSYNEQFF.

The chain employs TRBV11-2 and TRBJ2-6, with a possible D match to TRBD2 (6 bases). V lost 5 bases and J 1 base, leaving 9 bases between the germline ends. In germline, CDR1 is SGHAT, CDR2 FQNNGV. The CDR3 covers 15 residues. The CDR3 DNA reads TGTGCCAGCAGCCTCAGCGGGTCTGGGGCCAACGTCCTGACTTTC. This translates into CASSLSGSGANVLTF.

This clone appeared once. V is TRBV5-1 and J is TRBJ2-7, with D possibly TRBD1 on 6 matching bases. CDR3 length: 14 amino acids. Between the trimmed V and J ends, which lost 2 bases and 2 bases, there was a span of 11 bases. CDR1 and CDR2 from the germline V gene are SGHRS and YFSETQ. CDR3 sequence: CASSFEQGAYEQYF. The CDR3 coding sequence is TGCGCCAGCAGCTTCGAACAGGGAGCCTACGAGCAGTACTTC.

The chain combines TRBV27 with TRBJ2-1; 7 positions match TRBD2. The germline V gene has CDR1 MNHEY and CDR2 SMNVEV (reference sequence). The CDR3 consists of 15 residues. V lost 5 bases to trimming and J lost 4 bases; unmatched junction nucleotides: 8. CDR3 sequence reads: CASSLSGTRYNEQFF. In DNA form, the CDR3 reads TGTGCCAGCAGTCTAAGCGGGACCCGTTACAATGAGCAGTTCTTC.

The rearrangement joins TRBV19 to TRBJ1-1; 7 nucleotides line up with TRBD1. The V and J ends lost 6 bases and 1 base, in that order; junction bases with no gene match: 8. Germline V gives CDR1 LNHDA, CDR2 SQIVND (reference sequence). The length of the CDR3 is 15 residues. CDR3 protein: CASRRQGGPNTEAFF. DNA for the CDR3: TGTGCCAGTAGAAGGCAGGGGGGTCCGAACACTGAAGCTTTCTTT. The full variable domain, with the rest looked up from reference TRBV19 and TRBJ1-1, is DGGITQSPKYLFRKEGQNVTLSCEQNLNHDAMYWYRQDPGQGLRLIYYSQIVNDFQKGDIAEGYSVSREKKESFPLTVTSAQKNPTAFYLCASRRQGGPNTEAFFGQGTRLTVV.

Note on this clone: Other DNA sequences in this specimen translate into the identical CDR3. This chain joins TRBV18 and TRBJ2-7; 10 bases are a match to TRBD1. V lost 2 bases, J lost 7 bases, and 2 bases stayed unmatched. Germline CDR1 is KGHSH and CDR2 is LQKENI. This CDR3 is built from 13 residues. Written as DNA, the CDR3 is TGTGCCAGCTCACCAGGACAGGGGGAGGAGCAGTACTTC. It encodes CASSPGQGEEQYF.

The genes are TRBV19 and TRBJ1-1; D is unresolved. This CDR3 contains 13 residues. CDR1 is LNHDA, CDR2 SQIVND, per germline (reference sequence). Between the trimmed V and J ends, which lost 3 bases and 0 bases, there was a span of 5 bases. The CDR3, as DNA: TGTGCCAGTAGTATTATCGTGAACACTGAAGCTTTCTTT. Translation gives CASSIIVNTEAFF.

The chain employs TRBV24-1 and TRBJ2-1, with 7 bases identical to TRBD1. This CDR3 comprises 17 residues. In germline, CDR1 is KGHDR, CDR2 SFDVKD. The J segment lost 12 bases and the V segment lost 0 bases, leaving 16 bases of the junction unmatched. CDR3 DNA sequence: TGTGCCACCAGTGATTTGCCGGCAGGGGGTATTAACCATGGGCAGTTCTTC. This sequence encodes CATSDLPAGGINHGQFF.

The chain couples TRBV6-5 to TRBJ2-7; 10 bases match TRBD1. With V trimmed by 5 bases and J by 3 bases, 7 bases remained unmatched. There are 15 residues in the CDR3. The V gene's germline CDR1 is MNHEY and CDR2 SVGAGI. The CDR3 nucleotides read TGTGCCAGCAGTAAGGGACAGGGGCCAAACTACGAGCAGTACTTC. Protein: CASSKGQGPNYEQYF.

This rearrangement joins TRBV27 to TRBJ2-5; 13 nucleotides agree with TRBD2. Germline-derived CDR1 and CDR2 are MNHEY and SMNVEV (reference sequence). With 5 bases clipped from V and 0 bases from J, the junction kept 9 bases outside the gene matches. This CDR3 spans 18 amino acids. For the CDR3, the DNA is TGTGCCAGCAGTGGGGCCCTCGGGACTAGCGGGAACCAAGAGACCCAGTACTTC. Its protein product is CASSGALGTSGNQETQYF.

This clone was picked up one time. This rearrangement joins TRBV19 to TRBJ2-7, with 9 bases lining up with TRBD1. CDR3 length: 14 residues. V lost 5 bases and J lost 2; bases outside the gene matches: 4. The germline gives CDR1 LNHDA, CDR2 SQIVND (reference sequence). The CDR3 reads CASSPRTGAYEQYF. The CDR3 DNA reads TGTGCCAGTAGTCCTCGGACAGGGGCCTACGAGCAGTACTTC.

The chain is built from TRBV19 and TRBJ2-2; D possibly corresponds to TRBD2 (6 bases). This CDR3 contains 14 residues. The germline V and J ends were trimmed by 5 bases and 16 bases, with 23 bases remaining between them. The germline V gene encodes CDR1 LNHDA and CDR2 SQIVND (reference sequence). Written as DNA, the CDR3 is TGTGCCAGTAGTCACCCCGAGGGTATGAGGGAGGAGTTTTTT. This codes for CASSHPEGMREEFF.

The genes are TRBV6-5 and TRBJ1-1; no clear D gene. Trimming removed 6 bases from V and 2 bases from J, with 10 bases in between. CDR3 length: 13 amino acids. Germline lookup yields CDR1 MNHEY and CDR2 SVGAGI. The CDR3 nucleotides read TGTGCCAGCAGGGTCAAGCAAAACACTGAAGCTTTCTTT. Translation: CASRVKQNTEAFF.

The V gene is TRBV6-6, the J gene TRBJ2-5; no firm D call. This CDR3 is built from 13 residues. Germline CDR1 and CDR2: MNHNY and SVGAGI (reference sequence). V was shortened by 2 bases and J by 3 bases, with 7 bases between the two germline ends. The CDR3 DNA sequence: TGTGCCAGCAGTTACGGGCCGAAAGAGACCCAGTACTTC. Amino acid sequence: CASSYGPKETQYF.

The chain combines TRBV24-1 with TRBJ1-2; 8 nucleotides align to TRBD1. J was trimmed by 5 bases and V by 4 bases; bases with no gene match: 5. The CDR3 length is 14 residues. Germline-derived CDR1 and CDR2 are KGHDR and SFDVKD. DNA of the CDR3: TGTGCCACCAGTGAAGGGACAGGTGATTATGGCTACACCTTC. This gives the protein CATSEGTGDYGYTF.

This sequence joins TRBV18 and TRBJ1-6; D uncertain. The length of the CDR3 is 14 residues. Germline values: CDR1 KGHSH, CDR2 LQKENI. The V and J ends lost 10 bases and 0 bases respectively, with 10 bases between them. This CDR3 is CATCDSSYNSPLHF. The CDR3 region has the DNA TGTGCCACCTGTGATAGCTCCTATAATTCACCCCTCCACTTT.

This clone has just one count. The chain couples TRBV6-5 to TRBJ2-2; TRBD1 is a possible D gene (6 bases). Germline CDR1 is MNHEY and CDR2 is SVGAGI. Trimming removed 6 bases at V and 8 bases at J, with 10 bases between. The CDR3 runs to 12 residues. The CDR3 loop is CASRGRGGELFF. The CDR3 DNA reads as TGTGCCAGCAGGGGAAGGGGGGGGGAGCTGTTTTTT.

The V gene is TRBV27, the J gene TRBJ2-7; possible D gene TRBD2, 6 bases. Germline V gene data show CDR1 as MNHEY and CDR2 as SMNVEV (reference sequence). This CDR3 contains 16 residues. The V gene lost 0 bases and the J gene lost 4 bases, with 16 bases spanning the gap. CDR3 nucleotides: TGTGCCAGCAGTTTATCCCAGGTCGGGGGAATTTACGAGCAGTACTTC. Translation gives CASSLSQVGGIYEQYF.

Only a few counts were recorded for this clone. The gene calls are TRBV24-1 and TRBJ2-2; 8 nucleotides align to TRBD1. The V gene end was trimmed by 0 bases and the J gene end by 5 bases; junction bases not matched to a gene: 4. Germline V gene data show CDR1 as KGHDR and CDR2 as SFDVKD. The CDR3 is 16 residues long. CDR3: CATSDLNRGETGELFF. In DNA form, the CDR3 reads TGTGCCACCAGTGATTTGAACAGGGGGGAAACCGGGGAGCTGTTTTTT.

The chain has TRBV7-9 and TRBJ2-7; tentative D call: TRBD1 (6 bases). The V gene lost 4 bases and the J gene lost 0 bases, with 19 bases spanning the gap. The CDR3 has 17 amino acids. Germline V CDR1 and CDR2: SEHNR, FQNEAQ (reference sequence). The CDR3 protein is CASSSDPRDTYSYEQYF. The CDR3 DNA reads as TGTGCCAGCAGCTCCGACCCCCGGGACACTTACTCCTACGAGCAGTACTTC.

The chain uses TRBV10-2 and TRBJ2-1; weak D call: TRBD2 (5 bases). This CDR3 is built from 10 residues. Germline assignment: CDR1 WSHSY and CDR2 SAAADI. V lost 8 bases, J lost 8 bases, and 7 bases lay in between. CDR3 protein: CASLGDEQFF. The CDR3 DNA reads TGCGCCAGCCTGGGAGATGAGCAGTTCTTC.

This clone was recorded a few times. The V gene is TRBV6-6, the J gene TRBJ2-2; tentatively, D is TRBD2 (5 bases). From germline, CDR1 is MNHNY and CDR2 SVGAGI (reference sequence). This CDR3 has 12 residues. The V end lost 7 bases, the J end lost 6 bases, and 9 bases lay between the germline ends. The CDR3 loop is CASTPGSGELFF. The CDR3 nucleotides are TGTGCCAGCACCCCGGGGTCCGGGGAGCTGTTTTTT.

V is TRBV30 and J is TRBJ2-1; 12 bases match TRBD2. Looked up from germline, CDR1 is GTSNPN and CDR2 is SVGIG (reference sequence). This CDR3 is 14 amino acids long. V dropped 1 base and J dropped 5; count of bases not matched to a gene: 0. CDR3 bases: TGTGCCTGGAGTGCTAGCGGGAGGGACAATGAGCAGTTCTTC. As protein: CAWSASGRDNEQFF.

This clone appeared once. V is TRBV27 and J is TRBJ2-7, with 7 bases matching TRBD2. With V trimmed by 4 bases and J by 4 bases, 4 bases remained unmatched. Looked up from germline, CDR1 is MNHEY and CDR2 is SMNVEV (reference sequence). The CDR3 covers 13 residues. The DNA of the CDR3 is TGTGCCAGCAGTTCGGCTAGCGGATACGAGCAGTACTTC. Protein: CASSSASGYEQYF.